This T cell receptor beta chain was observed in a study of spatial heterogeneity in lung cancer. Findings of the study overall: Tumor T cells had an estimated coverage that came to around 6.5% for alpha chains and around 13% for beta chains. Tumor mutation count correlated with how many alpha and beta TCRs expanded intratumorally.

As for time point: sample taken at primary tumor resection. Samples were donated by 72 untreated early-stage non-small cell lung cancer patients. As concerns this clonotype: Its antigen is undetermined.

CDR3 length equals 14 residues. V shed 0 bases and J shed 5 bases, with 10 bases lying between them. CDR1 and CDR2 from the germline V gene are SGHTA and FQGNSA. Each TCR cDNA molecule bore a unique molecular identifier. TCRdb reprocessed the 5' RACE reads via MiXCR and lists one record per CDR3 protein. The repertoire consists of approximately 4,100 distinct CDR3 sequences, with roughly 6.3% occurring once and the leading ten covering around 20%. This TCR derives from a male donor with early-stage non-small cell lung cancer. This sequence joins TRBV7-2 and TRBJ2-5, with D hard to call. The material sequenced was lung tumor tissue, taken at surgery. CDR3 sequence (DNA): TGTGCCAGCAGCTTAGCGCTTCCCCCGGAGACCCAGTACTTC. Translated, it gives CASSLALPPETQYF. The full variable domain, in which reference TRBV7-2 and TRBJ2-5 provide the parts outside the CDR3, is GAGVSQSPSNKVTEKGKDVELRCDPISGHTALYWYRQSLGQGLEFLIYFQGNSAPDKSGLPSDRFSAERTGGSVSTLTIQRTQQEDSAVYLCASSLALPPETQYFGPGTRLLVL.